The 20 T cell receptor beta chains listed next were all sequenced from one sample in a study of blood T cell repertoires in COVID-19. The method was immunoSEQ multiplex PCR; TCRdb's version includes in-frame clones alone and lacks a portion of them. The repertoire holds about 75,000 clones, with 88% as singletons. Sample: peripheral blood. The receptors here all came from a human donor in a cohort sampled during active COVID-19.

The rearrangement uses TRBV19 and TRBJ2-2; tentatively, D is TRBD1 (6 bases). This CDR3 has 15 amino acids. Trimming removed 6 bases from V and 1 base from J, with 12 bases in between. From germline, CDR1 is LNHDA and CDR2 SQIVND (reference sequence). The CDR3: CASRFTGQNTGELFF. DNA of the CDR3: TGTGCCAGTAGATTCACAGGGCAGAACACCGGGGAGCTGTTTTTT.

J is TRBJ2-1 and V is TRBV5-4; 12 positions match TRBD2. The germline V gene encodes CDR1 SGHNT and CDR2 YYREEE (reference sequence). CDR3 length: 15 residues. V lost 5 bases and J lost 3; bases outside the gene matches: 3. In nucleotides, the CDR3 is TGTGCCAGCAGTCTAGCGGGGGGGTACTACAATGAGCAGTTCTTC. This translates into CASSLAGGYYNEQFF.

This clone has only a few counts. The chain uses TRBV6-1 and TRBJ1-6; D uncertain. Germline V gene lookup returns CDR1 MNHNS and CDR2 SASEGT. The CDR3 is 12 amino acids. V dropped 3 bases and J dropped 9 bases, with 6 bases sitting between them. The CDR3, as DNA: TGTGCCAGCAGTGATTGGAGTTCACCCCTCCACTTT. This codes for CASSDWSSPLHF.

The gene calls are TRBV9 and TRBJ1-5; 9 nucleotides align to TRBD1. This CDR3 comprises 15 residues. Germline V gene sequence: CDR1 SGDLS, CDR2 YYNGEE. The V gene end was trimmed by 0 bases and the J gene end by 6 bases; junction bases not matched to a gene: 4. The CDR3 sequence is CASSVGQGDFQPQHF. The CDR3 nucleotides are TGTGCCAGCAGCGTAGGACAGGGGGATTTTCAGCCCCAGCATTTT.

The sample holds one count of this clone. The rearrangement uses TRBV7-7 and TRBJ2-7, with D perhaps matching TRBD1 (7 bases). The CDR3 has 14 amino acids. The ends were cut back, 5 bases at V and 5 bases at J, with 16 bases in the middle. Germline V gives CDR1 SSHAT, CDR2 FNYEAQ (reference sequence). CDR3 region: CASSPRGRLHEQYF. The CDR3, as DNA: TGTGCCAGCAGCCCCAGGGGGAGGTTACACGAGCAGTACTTC.

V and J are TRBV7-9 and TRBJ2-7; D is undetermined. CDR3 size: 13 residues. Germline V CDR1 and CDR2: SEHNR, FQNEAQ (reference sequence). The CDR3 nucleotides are TGTGCGACCGAGGTTGGCAGCATCTACGAGCAGTACTTC. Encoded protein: CATEVGSIYEQYF.

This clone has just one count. CDR3 sequence: CASSISRTGMEETQYF. The DNA of the CDR3 is TGTGCCAGCAGCATATCGAGGACAGGGATGGAGGAGACCCAGTACTTC. The rearrangement uses TRBV7-2 and TRBJ2-5; 8 nucleotides line up with TRBD1. The CDR3 spans 16 residues. Germline loops: CDR1 SGHTA, CDR2 FQGNSA. V lost 5 bases, J lost 5 bases, and 13 bases stayed unmatched.

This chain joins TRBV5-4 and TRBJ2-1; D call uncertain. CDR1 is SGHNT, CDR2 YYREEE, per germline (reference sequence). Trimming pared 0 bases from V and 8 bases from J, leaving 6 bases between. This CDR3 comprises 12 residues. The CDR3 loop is CASSLAGHEQFF. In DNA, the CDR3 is TGTGCCAGCAGCTTGGCTGGGCATGAGCAGTTCTTC. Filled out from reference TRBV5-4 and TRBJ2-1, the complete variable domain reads ETGVTQSPTHLIKTRGQQVTLRCSSQSGHNTVSWYQQALGQGPQFIFQYYREEENGRGNFPPRFSGLQFPNYSSELNVNALELDDSALYLCASSLAGHEQFFGPGTRLTVL.

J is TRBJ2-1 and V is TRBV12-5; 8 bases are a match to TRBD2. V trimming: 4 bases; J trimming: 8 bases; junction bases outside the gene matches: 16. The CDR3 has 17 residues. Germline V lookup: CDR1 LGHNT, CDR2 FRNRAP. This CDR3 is CASGSQPQPGLVDEQFF. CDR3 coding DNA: TGTGCTAGTGGTTCTCAACCCCAACCGGGACTAGTCGATGAGCAGTTCTTC.

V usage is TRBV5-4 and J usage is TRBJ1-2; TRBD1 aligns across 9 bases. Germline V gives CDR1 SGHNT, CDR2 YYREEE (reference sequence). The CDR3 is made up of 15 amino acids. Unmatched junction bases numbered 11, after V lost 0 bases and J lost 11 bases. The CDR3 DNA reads TGTGCCAGCAGCTTGGGGGGACAGGGATCTAGTTATTACACCTTC. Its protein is CASSLGGQGSSYYTF. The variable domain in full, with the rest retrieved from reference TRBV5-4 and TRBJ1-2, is ETGVTQSPTHLIKTRGQQVTLRCSSQSGHNTVSWYQQALGQGPQFIFQYYREEENGRGNFPPRFSGLQFPNYSSELNVNALELDDSALYLCASSLGGQGSSYYTFGSGTRLTVV.

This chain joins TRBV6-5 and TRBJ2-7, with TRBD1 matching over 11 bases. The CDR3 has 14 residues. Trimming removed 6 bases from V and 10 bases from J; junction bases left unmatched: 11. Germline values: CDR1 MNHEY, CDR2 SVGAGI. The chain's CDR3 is CASRKTGTGGFQYF. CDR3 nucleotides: TGTGCCAGCAGAAAAACCGGGACAGGGGGGTTCCAGTACTTC.

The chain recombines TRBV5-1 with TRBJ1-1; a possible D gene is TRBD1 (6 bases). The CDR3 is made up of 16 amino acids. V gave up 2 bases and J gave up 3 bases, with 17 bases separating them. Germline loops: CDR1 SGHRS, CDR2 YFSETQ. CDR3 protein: CASSLPTGRGHTEAFF. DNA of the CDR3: TGCGCCAGCAGCTTACCCACAGGGCGAGGGCACACTGAAGCTTTCTTT. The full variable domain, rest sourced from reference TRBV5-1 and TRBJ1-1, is KAGVTQTPRYLIKTRGQQVTLSCSPISGHRSVSWYQQTPGQGLQFLFEYFSETQRNKGNFPGRFSGRQFSNSRSEMNVSTLELGDSALYLCASSLPTGRGHTEAFFGQGTRLTVV.

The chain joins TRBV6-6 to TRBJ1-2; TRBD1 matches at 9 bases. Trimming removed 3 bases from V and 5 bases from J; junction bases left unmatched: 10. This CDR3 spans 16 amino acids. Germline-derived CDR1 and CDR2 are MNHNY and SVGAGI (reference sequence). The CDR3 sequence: CASSYRPGQGEYGYTF. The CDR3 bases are TGTGCCAGCAGTTATAGGCCGGGACAGGGAGAATATGGCTACACCTTC.

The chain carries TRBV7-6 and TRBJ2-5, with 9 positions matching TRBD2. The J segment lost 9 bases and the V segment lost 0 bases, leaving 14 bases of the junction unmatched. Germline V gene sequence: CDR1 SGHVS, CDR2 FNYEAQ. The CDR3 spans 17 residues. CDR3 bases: TGTGCCAGCAGCTTAGCCGGGCCGGGACTAGCAAGTTGGGCCCAGTACTTC. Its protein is CASSLAGPGLASWAQYF.

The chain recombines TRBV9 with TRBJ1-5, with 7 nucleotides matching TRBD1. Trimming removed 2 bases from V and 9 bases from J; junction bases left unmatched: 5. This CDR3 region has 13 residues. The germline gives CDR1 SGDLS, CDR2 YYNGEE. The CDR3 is CASSVDRDRPQHF. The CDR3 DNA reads TGTGCCAGCAGCGTCGACAGGGATCGGCCCCAGCATTTT.

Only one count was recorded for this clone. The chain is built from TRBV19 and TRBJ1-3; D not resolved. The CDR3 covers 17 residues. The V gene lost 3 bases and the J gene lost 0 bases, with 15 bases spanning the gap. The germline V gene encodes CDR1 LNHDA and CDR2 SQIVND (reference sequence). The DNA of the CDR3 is TGTGCCAGTAGTATTACTTCAGGAGGATTCTCTGGAAACACCATATATTTT. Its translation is CASSITSGGFSGNTIYF. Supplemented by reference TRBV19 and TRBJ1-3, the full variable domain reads DGGITQSPKYLFRKEGQNVTLSCEQNLNHDAMYWYRQDPGQGLRLIYYSQIVNDFQKGDIAEGYSVSREKKESFPLTVTSAQKNPTAFYLCASSITSGGFSGNTIYFGEGSWLTVV.

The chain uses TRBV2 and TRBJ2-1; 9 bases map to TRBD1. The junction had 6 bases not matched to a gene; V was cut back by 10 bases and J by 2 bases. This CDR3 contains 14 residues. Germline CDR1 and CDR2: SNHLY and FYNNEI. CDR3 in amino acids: CATGGTGPYNEQFF. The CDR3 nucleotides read TGTGCCACCGGGGGGACAGGGCCCTACAATGAGCAGTTCTTC.

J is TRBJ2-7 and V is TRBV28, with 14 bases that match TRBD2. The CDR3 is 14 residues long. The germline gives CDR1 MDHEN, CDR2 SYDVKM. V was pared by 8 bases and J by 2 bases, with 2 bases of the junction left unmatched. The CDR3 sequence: CASRTSGRTYEQYF. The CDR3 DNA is TGTGCCAGCCGGACTAGCGGGAGGACCTACGAGCAGTACTTC.

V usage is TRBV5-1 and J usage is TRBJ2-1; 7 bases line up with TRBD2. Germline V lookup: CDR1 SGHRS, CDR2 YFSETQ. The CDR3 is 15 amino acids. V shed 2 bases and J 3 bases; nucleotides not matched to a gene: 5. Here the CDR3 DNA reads TGCGCCAGCAGCTTTAACCGGGGGGTCTACAATGAGCAGTTCTTC. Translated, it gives CASSFNRGVYNEQFF.

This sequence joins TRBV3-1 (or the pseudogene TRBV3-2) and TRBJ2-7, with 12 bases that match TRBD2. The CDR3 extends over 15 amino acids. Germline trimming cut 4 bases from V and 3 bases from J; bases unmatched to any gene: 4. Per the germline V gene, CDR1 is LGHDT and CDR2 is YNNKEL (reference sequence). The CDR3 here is CASSPGLAGNYEQYF. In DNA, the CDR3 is TGTGCCAGCAGCCCCGGACTAGCGGGGAACTACGAGCAGTACTTC.